The sequence of this TCR beta chain was determined in a study of radiotherapy plus CTLA-4 blockade in lung cancer. Study-wide findings and caveats: Reports state that early shifts in blood T cell clones, with interferon-beta, best predicted response.

Profiled with immunoSEQ multiplex PCR; TCRdb holds only in-frame clones, not every one. Among 90,000 or so clones listed, 83% were seen once. As for this clone: Its antigen is unknown.

From germline, CDR1 is SGDLS and CDR2 YYNGEE. The CDR3 runs to 15 residues. The V end lost 4 bases, the J end lost 6 bases, and 16 bases lay between the germline ends. Specimen: peripheral blood, collected from a patient treated with radiotherapy plus ipilimumab. The V and J genes are TRBV9 and TRBJ2-2; D is unclear. The source is a human donor with non-small cell lung cancer who had stable disease on radiotherapy plus ipilimumab. The CDR3, as DNA: TGTGCCAGCAGCCCTCGGCGGTCGGCTGCCGGGGAGCTGTTTTTT. It is translated as CASSPRRSAAGELFF.